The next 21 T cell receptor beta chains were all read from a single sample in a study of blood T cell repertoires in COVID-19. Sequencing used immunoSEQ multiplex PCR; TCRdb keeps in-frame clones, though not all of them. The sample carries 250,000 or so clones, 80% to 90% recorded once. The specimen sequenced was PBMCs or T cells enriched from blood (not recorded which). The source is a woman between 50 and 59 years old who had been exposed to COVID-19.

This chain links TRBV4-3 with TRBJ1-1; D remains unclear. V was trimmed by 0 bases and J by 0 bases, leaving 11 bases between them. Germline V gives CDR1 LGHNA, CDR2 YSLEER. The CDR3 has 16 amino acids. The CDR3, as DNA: TGCGCCAGCAGCCAAGACCATTCGGGGATGAACACTGAAGCTTTCTTT. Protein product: CASSQDHSGMNTEAFF.

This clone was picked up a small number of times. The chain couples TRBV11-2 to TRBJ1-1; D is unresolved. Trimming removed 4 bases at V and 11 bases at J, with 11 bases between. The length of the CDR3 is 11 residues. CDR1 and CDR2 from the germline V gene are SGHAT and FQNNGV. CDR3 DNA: TGTGCCAGCAGCTCGGGATATGGGGCTTTCTTT. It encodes CASSSGYGAFF.

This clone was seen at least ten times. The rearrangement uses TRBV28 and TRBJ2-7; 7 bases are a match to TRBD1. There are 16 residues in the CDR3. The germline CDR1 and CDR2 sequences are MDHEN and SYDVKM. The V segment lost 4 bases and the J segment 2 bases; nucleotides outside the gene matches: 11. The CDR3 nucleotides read TGTGCCAGCAGTTCCTCACCCGGGACAGACGCCTACGAGCAGTACTTC. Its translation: CASSSSPGTDAYEQYF.

This chain's CDR3 is CASSHYRDRDTEAFF. CDR3 nucleotides: TGTGCCAGCAGCCACTACCGGGACAGGGACACTGAAGCTTTCTTT. V is TRBV7-9 and J is TRBJ1-1; 9 nucleotides line up with TRBD1. V lost 5 bases and J lost 3; bases outside the gene matches: 7. Germline loops: CDR1 SEHNR, CDR2 FQNEAQ (reference sequence). CDR3 length equals 15 residues. Filled out from reference TRBV7-9 and TRBJ1-1, the complete variable domain reads DTGVSQNPRHKITKRGQNVTFRCDPISEHNRLYWYRQTLGQGPEFLTYFQNEAQLEKSRLLSDRFSAERPKGSFSTLEIQRTEQGDSAMYLCASSHYRDRDTEAFFGQGTRLTVV.

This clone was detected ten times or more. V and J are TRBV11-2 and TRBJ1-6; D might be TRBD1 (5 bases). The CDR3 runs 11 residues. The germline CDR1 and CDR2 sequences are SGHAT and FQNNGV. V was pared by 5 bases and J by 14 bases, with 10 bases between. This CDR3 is CASSGGGSLHF. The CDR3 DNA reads TGTGCCAGCAGCGGCGGGGGGTCCCTCCACTTT.

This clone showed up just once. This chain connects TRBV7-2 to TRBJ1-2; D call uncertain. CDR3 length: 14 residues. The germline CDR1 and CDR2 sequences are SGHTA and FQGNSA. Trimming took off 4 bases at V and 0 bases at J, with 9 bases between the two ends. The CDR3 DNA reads TGTGCCAGCAGCTCACAACTAGCTAACTATGGCTACACCTTC. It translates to CASSSQLANYGYTF.

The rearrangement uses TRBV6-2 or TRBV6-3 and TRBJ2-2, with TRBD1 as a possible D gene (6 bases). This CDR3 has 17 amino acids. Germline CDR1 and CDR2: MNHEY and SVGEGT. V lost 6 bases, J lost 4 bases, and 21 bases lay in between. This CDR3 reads CASSHLTGTRTTGELFF. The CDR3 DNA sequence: TGTGCCAGCAGCCATCTTACAGGGACCAGAACCACCGGGGAGCTGTTTTTT.

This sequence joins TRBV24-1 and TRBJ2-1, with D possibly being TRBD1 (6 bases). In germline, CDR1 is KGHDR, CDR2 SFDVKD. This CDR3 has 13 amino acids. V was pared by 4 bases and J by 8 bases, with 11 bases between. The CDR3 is CATSEQGTYEQFF. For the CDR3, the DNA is TGTGCCACCAGTGAACAGGGAACGTATGAGCAGTTCTTC.

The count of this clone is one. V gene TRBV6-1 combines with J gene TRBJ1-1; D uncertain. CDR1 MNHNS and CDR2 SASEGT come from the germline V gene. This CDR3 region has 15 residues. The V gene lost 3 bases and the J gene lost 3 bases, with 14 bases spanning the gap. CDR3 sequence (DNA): TGTGCCAGCAGTGATAATCAGGTAGGCGACACTGAAGCTTTCTTT. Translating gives CASSDNQVGDTEAFF.

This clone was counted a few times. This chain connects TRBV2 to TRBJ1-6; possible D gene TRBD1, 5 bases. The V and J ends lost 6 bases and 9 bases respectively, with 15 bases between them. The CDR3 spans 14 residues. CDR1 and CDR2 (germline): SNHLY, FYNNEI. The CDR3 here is CASSAGAGGSPLHF. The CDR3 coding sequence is TGTGCCAGCAGCGCCGGGGCCGGGGGTTCACCCCTCCACTTT. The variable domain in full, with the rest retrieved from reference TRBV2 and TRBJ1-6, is EPEVTQTPSHQVTQMGQEVILRCVPISNHLYFYWYRQILGQKVEFLVSFYNNEISEKSEIFDDQFSVERPDGSNFTLKIRSTKLEDSAMYFCASSAGAGGSPLHFGNGTRLTVT.

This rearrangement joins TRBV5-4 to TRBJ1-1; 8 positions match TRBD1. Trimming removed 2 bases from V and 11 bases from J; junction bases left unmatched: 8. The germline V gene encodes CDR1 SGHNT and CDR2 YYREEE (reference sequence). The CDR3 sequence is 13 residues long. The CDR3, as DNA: TGTGCCAGCAGCTTCCCCCAGGGGGCCGGGGCTTTCTTT. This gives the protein CASSFPQGAGAFF. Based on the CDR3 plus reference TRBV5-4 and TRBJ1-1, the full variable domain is ETGVTQSPTHLIKTRGQQVTLRCSSQSGHNTVSWYQQALGQGPQFIFQYYREEENGRGNFPPRFSGLQFPNYSSELNVNALELDDSALYLCASSFPQGAGAFFGQGTRLTVV.

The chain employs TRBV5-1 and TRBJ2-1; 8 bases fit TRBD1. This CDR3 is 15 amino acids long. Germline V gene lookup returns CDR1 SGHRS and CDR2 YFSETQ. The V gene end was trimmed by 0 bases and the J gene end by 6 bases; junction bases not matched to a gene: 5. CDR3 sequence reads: CASSLARTGINEQFF. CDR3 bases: TGCGCCAGCAGCTTGGCCCGGACAGGGATCAATGAGCAGTTCTTC.

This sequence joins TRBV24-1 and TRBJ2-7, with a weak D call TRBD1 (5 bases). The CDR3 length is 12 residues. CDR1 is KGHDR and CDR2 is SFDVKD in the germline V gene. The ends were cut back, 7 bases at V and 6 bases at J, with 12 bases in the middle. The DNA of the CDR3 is TGTGCCACCAGCCCAGGGTTTGGCGAGCAGTACTTC. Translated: CATSPGFGEQYF.

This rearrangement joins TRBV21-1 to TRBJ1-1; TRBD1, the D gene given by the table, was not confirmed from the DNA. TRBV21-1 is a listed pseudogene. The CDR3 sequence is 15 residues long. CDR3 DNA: TGTGCCAGCAGCGCCCTGGACAGGGGCCCTACTGAAGCTTTCTTT. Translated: CASSALDRGPTEAFF.

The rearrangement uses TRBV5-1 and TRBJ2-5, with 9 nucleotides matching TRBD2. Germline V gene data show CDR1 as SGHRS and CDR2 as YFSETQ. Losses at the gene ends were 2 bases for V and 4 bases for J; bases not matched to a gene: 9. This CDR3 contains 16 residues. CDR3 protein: CASSLGLASLSETQYF. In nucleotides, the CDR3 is TGCGCCAGCAGCTTAGGACTAGCGTCTCTCTCAGAGACCCAGTACTTC.

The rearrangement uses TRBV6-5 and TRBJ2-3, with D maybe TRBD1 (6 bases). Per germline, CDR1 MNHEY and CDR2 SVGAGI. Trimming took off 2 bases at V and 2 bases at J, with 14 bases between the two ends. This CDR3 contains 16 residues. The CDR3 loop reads CASSYLQGTPTDTQYF. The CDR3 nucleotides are TGTGCCAGCAGTTACCTCCAGGGGACCCCCACAGATACGCAGTATTTT.

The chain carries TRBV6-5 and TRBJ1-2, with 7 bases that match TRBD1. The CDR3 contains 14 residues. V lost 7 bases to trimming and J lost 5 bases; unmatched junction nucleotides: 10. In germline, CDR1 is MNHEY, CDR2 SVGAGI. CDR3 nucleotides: TGTGCCAGCACCAATGACAGGGATGGGTATGGCTACACCTTC. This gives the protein CASTNDRDGYGYTF.

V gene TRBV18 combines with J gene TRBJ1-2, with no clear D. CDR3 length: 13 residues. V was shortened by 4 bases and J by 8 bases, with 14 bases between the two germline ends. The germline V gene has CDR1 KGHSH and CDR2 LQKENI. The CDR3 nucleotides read TGTGCCAGCTCACTCCAGCGGGAGTACGGCTACACCTTC. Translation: CASSLQREYGYTF.

CDR3 in DNA: TGCGCCAGCAGCTCCCTAGGGGGGGACCATACGCAGTATTTT. Protein sequence: CASSSLGGDHTQYF. The chain carries TRBV5-1 and TRBJ2-3; tentative D call: TRBD2 (7 bases). CDR3 length equals 14 residues. Trimming removed 3 bases from V and 7 bases from J, with 15 bases in between. Germline V CDR1 and CDR2: SGHRS, YFSETQ.

The chain's CDR3 is CASSWEAGNYGYTF. CDR3 in DNA: TGTGCCAGCAGCTGGGAGGCGGGTAACTATGGCTACACCTTC. This chain connects TRBV11-2 to TRBJ1-2; no reliable D call. The ends were cut back, 4 bases at V and 1 base at J, with 10 bases in the middle. The CDR3 totals 14 residues. From germline, CDR1 is SGHAT and CDR2 FQNNGV.

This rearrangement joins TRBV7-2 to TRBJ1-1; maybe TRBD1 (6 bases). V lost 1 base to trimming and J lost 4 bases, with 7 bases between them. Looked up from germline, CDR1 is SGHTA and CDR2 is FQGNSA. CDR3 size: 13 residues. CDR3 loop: CASSLVQGTEAFF. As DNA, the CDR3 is TGTGCCAGCAGCTTAGTACAGGGCACTGAAGCTTTCTTT. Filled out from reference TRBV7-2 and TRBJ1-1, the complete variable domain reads GAGVSQSPSNKVTEKGKDVELRCDPISGHTALYWYRQSLGQGLEFLIYFQGNSAPDKSGLPSDRFSAERTGGSVSTLTIQRTQQEDSAVYLCASSLVQGTEAFFGQGTRLTVV.